Listed below are T cell receptor beta chains from one sample, sequenced in a study of blood T cell repertoires in COVID-19. Sequencing used immunoSEQ multiplex PCR; TCRdb keeps in-frame clones, though not all of them. The sample includes 200,000 to 250,000 clones, approximately 85% of them seen just once. Sequenced: PBMCs or T cells enriched from blood (not recorded which). The source is a woman between 45 and 60 years old with acute COVID-19. The CDR3 runs from the conserved cysteine through the conserved F or W. The order of the fields is CDR3 protein, CDR3 DNA, J gene, V gene, D gene, clone size. D genes are given only for firm matches. The size field is filled for only some rows; it gives once, few, many or a size class.

CDR3aa: CASSYGGPNTEAFF
CDR3nt: TGTGCCAGCAGTTACGGAGGACCGAACACTGAAGCTTTCTTT
j_gene: TRBJ1-1
v_gene: TRBV6-5
d_gene: .
abundance: .

CDR3aa: CASSSGTASPEQFF
CDR3nt: TGTGCCAGCAGCTCCGGGACAGCAAGCCCTGAGCAGTTCTTC
j_gene: TRBJ2-1
v_gene: TRBV7-2
d_gene: TRBD1
abundance: .

CDR3aa: CASSPNRGMDDEQFF
CDR3nt: TGTGCCAGCAGCCCCAACAGGGGAATGGACGATGAGCAGTTCTTC
j_gene: TRBJ2-1
v_gene: TRBV6-5
d_gene: TRBD1
abundance: .

CDR3aa: CASSRGTSGAPETQYF
CDR3nt: TGTGCCAGCAGCCGTGGGACTAGCGGGGCTCCCGAGACCCAGTACTTC
j_gene: TRBJ2-5
v_gene: TRBV5-4
d_gene: TRBD2
abundance: .

CDR3aa: CATSVRDPRDSPLHF
CDR3nt: TGTGCCACCAGCGTAAGGGATCCGAGGGATTCACCCCTCCACTTT
j_gene: TRBJ1-6
v_gene: TRBV15
d_gene: .
abundance: .

CDR3aa: CASSIRDSYEQYF
CDR3nt: TGTGCCAGTAGTATCCGGGACAGCTACGAGCAGTACTTC
j_gene: TRBJ2-7
v_gene: TRBV19
d_gene: TRBD1
abundance: once

CDR3aa: CASSPLPSGGGMNTEAFF
CDR3nt: TGTGCCAGCTCACCCCTTCCATCAGGGGGTGGCATGAACACTGAAGCTTTCTTT
j_gene: TRBJ1-1
v_gene: TRBV18
d_gene: TRBD1
abundance: .

CDR3aa: CASSGGQGRDGYTF
CDR3nt: TGTGCCAGCAGCGGGGGACAGGGTAGGGATGGCTACACCTTC
j_gene: TRBJ1-2
v_gene: TRBV7-2
d_gene: TRBD1
abundance: .

CDR3aa: CASSEGRAGGLNTGELFF
CDR3nt: TGTGCCAGCAGTGAAGGGAGAGCGGGGGGCCTGAACACCGGGGAGCTGTTTTTT
j_gene: TRBJ2-2
v_gene: TRBV2
d_gene: TRBD2
abundance: .

CDR3aa: CASSYGLAGAYNEQFF
CDR3nt: TGTGCCAGCAGCTATGGACTAGCGGGGGCCTACAATGAGCAGTTCTTC
j_gene: TRBJ2-1
v_gene: TRBV5-4
d_gene: TRBD2
abundance: .

CDR3aa: CASSLAGQGAFDGYTF
CDR3nt: TGCGCCAGCAGCTTAGCGGGACAGGGGGCCTTCGATGGCTACACCTTC
j_gene: TRBJ1-2
v_gene: TRBV5-1
d_gene: TRBD1
abundance: once

CDR3aa: CASSHPSDRGVSYNSPLHF
CDR3nt: TGTGCCAGCAGCCACCCCTCGGACAGGGGAGTATCCTATAATTCACCCCTCCACTTT
j_gene: TRBJ1-6
v_gene: TRBV14
d_gene: TRBD1
abundance: .

CDR3aa: CASSLSVRQGLGYTF
CDR3nt: TGTGCCAGCAGCTTGAGTGTGCGGCAGGGGCTTGGCTACACCTTC
j_gene: TRBJ1-2
v_gene: TRBV5-8
d_gene: .
abundance: .

CDR3aa: CASRAESSGANVLTF
CDR3nt: TGTGCCAGCAGGGCAGAAAGCTCTGGGGCCAACGTCCTGACTTTC
j_gene: TRBJ2-6
v_gene: TRBV11-2
d_gene: .
abundance: .

CDR3aa: CASSRDRANYGYTF
CDR3nt: TGTGCCAGCAGTAGGGACAGGGCAAACTATGGCTACACCTTC
j_gene: TRBJ1-2
v_gene: TRBV27
d_gene: TRBD1
abundance: .

CDR3aa: CASSKEGAGQPQHF
CDR3nt: TGTGCCAGCAGTAAGGAGGGAGCGGGTCAGCCCCAGCATTTT
j_gene: TRBJ1-5
v_gene: TRBV6-4
d_gene: .
abundance: .

CDR3aa: CASSSKPSQPQHF
CDR3nt: TGTGCCAGCAGCTCAAAACCGAGTCAGCCCCAGCATTTT
j_gene: TRBJ1-5
v_gene: TRBV6-5
d_gene: .
abundance: once

CDR3aa: CSVGEGPIYGYTF
CDR3nt: TGCAGCGTTGGAGAGGGGCCCATCTATGGCTACACCTTC
j_gene: TRBJ1-2
v_gene: TRBV29-1
d_gene: .
abundance: .

CDR3aa: CASSGLGNQPQHF
CDR3nt: TGTGCCAGCAGTGGTCTAGGTAATCAGCCCCAGCATTTT
j_gene: TRBJ1-5
v_gene: TRBV27
d_gene: .
abundance: .

CDR3aa: CAITLFRDRGPEDNEQFF
CDR3nt: TGTGCCATCACTCTCTTCCGGGACAGGGGGCCAGAAGACAATGAGCAGTTCTTC
j_gene: TRBJ2-1
v_gene: TRBV10-3
d_gene: TRBD1
abundance: .

CDR3aa: CSVAQGTGELFF
CDR3nt: TGCAGCGTGGCTCAGGGCACCGGGGAGCTGTTTTTT
j_gene: TRBJ2-2
v_gene: TRBV29-1
d_gene: .
abundance: .

CDR3aa: CASSFSGYGYTF
CDR3nt: TGTGCCAGCAGTTTTTCGGGATATGGCTACACCTTC
j_gene: TRBJ1-2
v_gene: TRBV27
d_gene: .
abundance: .

CDR3aa: CASSQDPGLAGAKDTQYF
CDR3nt: TGCGCCAGCAGCCAAGACCCGGGACTAGCGGGAGCCAAAGATACGCAGTATTTT
j_gene: TRBJ2-3
v_gene: TRBV4-3
d_gene: TRBD2
abundance: .

CDR3aa: CAISLTGVGNSPLHF
CDR3nt: TGTGCCATCAGTTTGACAGGGGTAGGTAATTCACCCCTCCACTTT
j_gene: TRBJ1-6
v_gene: TRBV10-3
d_gene: TRBD1
abundance: once

CDR3aa: CGAGLAGGTQYF
CDR3nt: TGTGGCGCGGGACTAGCGGGTGGGACCCAGTACTTC
j_gene: TRBJ2-5
v_gene: TRBV10-3
d_gene: TRBD2
abundance: once

CDR3aa: CAASSGTGGVETQYF
CDR3nt: TGTGCCGCTTCGTCCGGGACAGGGGGCGTGGAGACCCAGTACTTC
j_gene: TRBJ2-5
v_gene: TRBV3-1/TRBV3-2
d_gene: TRBD1
abundance: .

CDR3aa: CASKTGNQPQHF
CDR3nt: TGTGCCAGTAAGACAGGAAATCAGCCCCAGCATTTT
j_gene: TRBJ1-5
v_gene: TRBV19
d_gene: .
abundance: once

CDR3aa: CASSLGLEAYEQYF
CDR3nt: TGCGCCAGCAGCCTCGGACTAGAGGCCTACGAGCAGTACTTC
j_gene: TRBJ2-7
v_gene: TRBV5-1
d_gene: TRBD2
abundance: .

CDR3aa: CASSTRQGLYEQYF
CDR3nt: TGTGCCAGCAGCACCAGACAGGGGTTATACGAGCAGTACTTC
j_gene: TRBJ2-7
v_gene: TRBV7-8
d_gene: TRBD1
abundance: .

CDR3aa: CASSSIPDSDYGYTF
CDR3nt: TGTGCCAGCAGCTCCATCCCGGACAGTGACTATGGCTACACCTTC
j_gene: TRBJ1-2
v_gene: TRBV7-2
d_gene: .
abundance: .